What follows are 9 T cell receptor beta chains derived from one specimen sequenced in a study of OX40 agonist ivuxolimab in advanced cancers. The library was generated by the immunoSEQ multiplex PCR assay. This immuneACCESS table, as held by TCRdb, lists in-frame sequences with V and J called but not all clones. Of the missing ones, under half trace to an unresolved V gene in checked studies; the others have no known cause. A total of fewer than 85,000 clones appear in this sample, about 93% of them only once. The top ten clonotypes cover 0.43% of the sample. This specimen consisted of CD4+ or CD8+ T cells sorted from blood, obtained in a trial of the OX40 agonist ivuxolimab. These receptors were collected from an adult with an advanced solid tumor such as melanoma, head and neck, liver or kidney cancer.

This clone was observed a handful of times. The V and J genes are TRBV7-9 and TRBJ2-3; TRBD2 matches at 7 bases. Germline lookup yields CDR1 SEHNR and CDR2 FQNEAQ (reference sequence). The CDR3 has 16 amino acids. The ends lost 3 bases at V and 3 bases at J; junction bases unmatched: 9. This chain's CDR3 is CASSFAAGTRTDTQYF. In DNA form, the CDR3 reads TGTGCCAGCAGCTTCGCAGCGGGAACCAGGACAGATACGCAGTATTTT.

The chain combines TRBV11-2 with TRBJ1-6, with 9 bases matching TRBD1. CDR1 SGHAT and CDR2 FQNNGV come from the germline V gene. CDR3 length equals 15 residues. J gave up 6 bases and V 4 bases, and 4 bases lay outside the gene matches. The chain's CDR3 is CASSSRDRANSPLHF. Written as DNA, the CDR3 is TGTGCCAGCAGCTCCCGGGACAGGGCTAATTCACCCCTCCACTTT.

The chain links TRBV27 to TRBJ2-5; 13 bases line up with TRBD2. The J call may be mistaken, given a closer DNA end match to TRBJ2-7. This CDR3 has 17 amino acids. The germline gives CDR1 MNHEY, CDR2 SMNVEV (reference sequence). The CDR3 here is CASRSGLAGLSSYEQYF. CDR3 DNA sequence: TGTGCCAGCAGGTCGGGACTAGCGGGGCTAAGCTCCTACGAGCAGTACTTC.

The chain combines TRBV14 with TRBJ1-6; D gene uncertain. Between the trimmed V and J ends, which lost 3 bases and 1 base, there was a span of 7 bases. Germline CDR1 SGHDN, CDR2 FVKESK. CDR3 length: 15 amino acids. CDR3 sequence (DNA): TGTGCCAGCAGCCACGGGAGTTCCTATAATTCACCCCTCCACTTT. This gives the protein CASSHGSSYNSPLHF.

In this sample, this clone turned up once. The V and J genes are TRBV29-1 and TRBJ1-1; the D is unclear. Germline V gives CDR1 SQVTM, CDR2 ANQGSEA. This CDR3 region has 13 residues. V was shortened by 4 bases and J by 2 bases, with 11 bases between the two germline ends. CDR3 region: CSVGAGRNTEAFF. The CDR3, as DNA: TGCAGCGTTGGGGCCGGCCGCAACACTGAAGCTTTCTTT.

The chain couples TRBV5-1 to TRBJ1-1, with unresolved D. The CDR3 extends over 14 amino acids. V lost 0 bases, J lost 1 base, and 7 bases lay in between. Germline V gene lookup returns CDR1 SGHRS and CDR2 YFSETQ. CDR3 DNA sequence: TGCGCCAGCAGCTTGGGTTGGCAGAACACTGAAGCTTTCTTT. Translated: CASSLGWQNTEAFF. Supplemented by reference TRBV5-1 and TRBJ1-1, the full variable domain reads KAGVTQTPRYLIKTRGQQVTLSCSPISGHRSVSWYQQTPGQGLQFLFEYFSETQRNKGNFPGRFSGRQFSNSRSEMNVSTLELGDSALYLCASSLGWQNTEAFFGQGTRLTVV.

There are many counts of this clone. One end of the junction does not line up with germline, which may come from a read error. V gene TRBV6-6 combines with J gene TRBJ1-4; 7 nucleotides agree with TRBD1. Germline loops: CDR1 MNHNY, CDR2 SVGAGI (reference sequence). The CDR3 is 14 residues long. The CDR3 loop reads CASSDSTGEEKLFF. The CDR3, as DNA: TGTGCCAGCAGTGACTCTACAGGGGAGGAAAAACTGTTTTTT.

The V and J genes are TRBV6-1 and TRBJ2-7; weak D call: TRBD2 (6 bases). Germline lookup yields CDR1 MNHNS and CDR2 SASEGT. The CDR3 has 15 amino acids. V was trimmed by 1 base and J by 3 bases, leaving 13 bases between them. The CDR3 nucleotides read TGTGCCAGCAGTGAAGGGAGGGGCAGTTACTACGAGCAGTACTTC. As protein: CASSEGRGSYYEQYF.

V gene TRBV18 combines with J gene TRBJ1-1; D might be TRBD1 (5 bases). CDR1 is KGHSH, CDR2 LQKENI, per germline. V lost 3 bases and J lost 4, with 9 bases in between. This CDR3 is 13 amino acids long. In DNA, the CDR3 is TGTGCCAGCTCACCTCAGGGTGTCACTGAAGCTTTCTTT. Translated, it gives CASSPQGVTEAFF.